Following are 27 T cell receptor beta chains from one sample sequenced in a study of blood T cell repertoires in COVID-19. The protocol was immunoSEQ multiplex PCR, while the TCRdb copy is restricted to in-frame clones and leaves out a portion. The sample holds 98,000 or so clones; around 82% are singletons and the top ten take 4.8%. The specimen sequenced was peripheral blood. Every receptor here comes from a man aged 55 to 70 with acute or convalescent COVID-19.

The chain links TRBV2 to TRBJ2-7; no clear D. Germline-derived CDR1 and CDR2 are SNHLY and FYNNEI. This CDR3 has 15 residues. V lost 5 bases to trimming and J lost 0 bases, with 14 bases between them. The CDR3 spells CASSSFHLSSYEQYF. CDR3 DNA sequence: TGTGCCAGCAGTTCATTCCACCTAAGCTCCTACGAGCAGTACTTC.

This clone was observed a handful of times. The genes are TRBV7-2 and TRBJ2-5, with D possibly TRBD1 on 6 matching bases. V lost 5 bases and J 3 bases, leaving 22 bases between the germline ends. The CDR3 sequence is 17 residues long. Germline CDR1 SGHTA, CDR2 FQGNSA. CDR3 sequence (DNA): TGTGCCAGCAGCCCCACCGCAAACAGGGATGGGGAAGAGACCCAGTACTTC. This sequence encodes CASSPTANRDGEETQYF.

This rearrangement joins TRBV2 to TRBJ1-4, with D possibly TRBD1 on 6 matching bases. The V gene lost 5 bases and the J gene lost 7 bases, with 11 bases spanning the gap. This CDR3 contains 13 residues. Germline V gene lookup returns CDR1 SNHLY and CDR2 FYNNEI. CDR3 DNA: TGTGCCAGCAGTCAACAGGGTAGTGAAAAACTGTTTTTT. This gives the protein CASSQQGSEKLFF.

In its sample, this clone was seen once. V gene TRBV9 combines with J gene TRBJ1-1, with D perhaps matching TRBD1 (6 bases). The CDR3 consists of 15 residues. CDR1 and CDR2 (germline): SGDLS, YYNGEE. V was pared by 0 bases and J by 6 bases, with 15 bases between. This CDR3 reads CASSVGAGAEAEAFF. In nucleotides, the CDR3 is TGTGCCAGCAGCGTAGGGGCGGGGGCCGAAGCTGAAGCTTTCTTT.

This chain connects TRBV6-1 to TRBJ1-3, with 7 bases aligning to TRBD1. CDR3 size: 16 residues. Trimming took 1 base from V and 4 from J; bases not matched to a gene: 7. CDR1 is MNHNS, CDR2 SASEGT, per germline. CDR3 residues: CASSEVGQLAGNTIYF. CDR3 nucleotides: TGTGCCAGCAGTGAAGTGGGACAGTTGGCCGGAAACACCATATATTTT.

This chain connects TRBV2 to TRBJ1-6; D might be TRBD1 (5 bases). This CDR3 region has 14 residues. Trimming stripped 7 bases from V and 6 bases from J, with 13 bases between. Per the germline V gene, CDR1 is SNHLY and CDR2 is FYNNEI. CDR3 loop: CASMIQGRNSPLHF. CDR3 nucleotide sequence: TGTGCCAGCATGATTCAGGGCCGTAATTCACCCCTCCACTTT.

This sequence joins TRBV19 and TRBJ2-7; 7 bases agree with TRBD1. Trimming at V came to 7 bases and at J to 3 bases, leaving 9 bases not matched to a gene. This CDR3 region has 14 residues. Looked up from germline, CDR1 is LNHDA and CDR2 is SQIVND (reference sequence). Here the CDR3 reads CASTERQGLYEQYF. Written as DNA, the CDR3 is TGTGCCAGTACTGAGAGACAGGGCCTCTACGAGCAGTACTTC.

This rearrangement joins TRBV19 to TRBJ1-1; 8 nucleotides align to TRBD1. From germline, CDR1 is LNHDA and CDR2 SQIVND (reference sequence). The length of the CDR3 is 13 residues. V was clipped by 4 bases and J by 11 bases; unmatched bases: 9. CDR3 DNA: TGTGCCAGTAGTAATGGACAGGGCTTACGGGCTTTCTTT. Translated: CASSNGQGLRAFF.

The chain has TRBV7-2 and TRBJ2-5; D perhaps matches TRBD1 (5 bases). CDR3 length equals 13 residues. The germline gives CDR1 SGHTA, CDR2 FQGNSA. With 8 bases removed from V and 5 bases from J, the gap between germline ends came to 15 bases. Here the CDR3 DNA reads TGTGCCAGCGATTCCAGGGTCGGCGAGACCCAGTACTTC. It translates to CASDSRVGETQYF.

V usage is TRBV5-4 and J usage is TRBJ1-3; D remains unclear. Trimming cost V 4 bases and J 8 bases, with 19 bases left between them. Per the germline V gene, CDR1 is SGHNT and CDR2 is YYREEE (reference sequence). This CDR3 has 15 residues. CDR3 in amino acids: CASSPVPGPLDTIYF. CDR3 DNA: TGTGCCAGCAGCCCGGTCCCCGGTCCTTTGGACACCATATATTTT.

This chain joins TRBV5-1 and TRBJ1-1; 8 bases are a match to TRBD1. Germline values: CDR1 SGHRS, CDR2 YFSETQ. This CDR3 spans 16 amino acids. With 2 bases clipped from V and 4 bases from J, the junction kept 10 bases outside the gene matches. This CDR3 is CASSLETGALGTEAFF. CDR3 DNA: TGCGCCAGCAGCTTAGAGACAGGGGCGCTCGGCACTGAAGCTTTCTTT.

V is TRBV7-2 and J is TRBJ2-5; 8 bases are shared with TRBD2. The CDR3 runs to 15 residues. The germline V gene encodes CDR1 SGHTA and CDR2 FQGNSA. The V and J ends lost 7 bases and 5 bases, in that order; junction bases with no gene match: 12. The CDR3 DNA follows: TGTGCCAGCATCAAAACCGGGACTAGGGGGGAGACCCAGTACTTC. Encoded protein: CASIKTGTRGETQYF.

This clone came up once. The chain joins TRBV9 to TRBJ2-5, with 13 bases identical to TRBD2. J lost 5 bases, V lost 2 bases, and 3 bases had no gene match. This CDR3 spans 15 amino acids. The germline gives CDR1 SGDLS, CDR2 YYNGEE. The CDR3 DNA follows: TGTGCCAGCAGCGTCGGACTAGCGGGGGTGGAGACCCAGTACTTC. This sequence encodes CASSVGLAGVETQYF.

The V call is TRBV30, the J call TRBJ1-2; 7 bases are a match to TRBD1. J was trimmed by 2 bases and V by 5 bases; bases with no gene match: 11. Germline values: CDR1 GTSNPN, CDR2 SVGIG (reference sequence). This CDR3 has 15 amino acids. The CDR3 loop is CAWFKTGTYNYGYTF. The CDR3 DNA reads TGTGCCTGGTTTAAGACAGGGACCTACAACTATGGCTACACCTTC.

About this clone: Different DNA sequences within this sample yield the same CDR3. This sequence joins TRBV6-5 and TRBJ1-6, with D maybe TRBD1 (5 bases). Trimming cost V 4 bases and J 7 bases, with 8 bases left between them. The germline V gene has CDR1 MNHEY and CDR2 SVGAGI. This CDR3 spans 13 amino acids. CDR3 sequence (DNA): TGTGCCAGCAGTTCCCCAGGGAATTCACCCCTCCACTTT. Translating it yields CASSSPGNSPLHF.

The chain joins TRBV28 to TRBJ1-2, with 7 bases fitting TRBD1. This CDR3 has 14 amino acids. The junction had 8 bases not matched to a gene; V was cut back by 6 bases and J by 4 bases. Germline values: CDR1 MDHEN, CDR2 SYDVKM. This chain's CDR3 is CASSPGQITYGYTF. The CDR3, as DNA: TGTGCCAGCAGCCCGGGACAGATCACCTATGGCTACACCTTC.

CDR3 amino acids: CASSRNSGGRTDTQYF. The CDR3 nucleotides are TGTGCCAGCAGCCGTAATAGCGGGGGACGCACAGATACGCAGTATTTT. The chain combines TRBV5-5 with TRBJ2-3, with TRBD2 matching over 9 bases. After removal of 4 bases from V and 1 base from J, the junction contained 7 bases not matched to a gene. The germline CDR1 and CDR2 sequences are SGHKS and YYEKEE (reference sequence). The CDR3 loop spans 16 amino acids.

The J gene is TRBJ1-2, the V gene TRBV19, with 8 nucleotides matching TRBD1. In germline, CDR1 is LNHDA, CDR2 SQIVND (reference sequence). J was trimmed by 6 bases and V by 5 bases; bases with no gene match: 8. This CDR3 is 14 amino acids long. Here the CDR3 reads CASSPRGQGDGYTF. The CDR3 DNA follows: TGTGCCAGTAGTCCAAGAGGACAGGGTGATGGCTACACCTTC.

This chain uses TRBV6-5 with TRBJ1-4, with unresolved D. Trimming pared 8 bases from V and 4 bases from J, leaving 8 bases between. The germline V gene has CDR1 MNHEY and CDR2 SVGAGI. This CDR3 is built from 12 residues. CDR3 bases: TGTGCCAGCGGGCCAGATAATGAAAAACTGTTTTTT. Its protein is CASGPDNEKLFF.

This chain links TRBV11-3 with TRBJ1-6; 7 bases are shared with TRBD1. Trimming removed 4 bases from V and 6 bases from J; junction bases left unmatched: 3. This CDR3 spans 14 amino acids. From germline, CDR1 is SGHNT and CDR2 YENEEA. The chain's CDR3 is CASSWDSSNSPLHF. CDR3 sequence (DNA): TGTGCCAGCAGCTGGGACAGCTCTAATTCACCCCTCCACTTT.

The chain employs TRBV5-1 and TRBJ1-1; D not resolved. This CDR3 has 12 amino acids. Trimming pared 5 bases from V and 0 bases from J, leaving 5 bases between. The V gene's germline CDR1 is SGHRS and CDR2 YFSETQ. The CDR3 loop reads CASSHMNTEAFF. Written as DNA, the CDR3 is TGCGCCAGCAGTCACATGAACACTGAAGCTTTCTTT.

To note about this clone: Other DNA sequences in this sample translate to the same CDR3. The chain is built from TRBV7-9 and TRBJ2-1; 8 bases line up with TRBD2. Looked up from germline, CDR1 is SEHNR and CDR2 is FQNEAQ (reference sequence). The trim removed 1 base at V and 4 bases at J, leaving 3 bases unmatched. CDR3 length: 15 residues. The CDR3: CASSLGAGGYNEQFF. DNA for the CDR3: TGTGCCAGCAGCTTAGGGGCGGGGGGATACAATGAGCAGTTCTTC.

Written as DNA, the CDR3 is TGTGCCAGCAGCCAGACAGTGACTGCCTACGAGCAGTACTTC. It encodes CASSQTVTAYEQYF. The chain has TRBV3-1 (or the pseudogene TRBV3-2) and TRBJ2-7, with TRBD1 as a possible D gene (5 bases). This CDR3 contains 14 residues. In germline, CDR1 is LGHDT, CDR2 YNNKEL (reference sequence). Trimming took 3 bases from V and 2 from J, leaving 11 bases between them.

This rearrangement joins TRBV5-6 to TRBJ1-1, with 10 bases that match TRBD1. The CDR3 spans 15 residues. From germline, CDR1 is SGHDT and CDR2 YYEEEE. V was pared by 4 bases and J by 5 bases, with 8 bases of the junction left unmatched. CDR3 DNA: TGTGCCAGCAGCCTGACAGGGGGCTGGAAAACTGAAGCTTTCTTT. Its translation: CASSLTGGWKTEAFF. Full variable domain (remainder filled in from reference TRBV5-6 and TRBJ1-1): DAGVTQSPTHLIKTRGQQVTLRCSPKSGHDTVSWYQQALGQGPQFIFQYYEEEERQRGNFPDRFSGHQFPNYSSELNVNALLLGDSALYLCASSLTGGWKTEAFFGQGTRLTVV.

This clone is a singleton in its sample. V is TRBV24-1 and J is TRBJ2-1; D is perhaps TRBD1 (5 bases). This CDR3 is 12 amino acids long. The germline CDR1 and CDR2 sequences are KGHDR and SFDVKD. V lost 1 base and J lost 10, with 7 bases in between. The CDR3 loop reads CATSDFAGEQFF. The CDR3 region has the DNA TGTGCCACCAGTGATTTCGCAGGGGAGCAGTTCTTC.

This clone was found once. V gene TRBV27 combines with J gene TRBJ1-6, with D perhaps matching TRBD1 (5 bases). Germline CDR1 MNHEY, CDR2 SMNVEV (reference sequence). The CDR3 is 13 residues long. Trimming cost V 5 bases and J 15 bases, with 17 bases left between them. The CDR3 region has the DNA TGTGCCAGCAGTCCCCAGACAGTTAATGTCCTCCACTTT. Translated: CASSPQTVNVLHF.

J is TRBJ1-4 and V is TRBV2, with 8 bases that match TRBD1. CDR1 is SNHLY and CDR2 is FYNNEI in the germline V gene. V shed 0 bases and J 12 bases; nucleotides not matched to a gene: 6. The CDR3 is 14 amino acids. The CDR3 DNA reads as TGTGCCAGCAGTGAAGCACTGGCAGGGGGCGAACTGTTTTTT. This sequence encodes CASSEALAGGELFF.